This T cell receptor (beta chain) stems from a study of regulatory T cells in long-lasting Graves disease. As for the study in general: In persistent Graves' disease, antithyroid drugs had been taken for over 5 years and TSH receptor antibodies stayed positive. Findings and caveats of the study: Whereas approximately 950 public clonotypes were shared by new patients, persistent patients shared more, at 2,500 to 3,000.

V lost 1 base, J lost 6 bases, and 4 bases lay in between. This CDR3 has 12 amino acids. Germline lookup yields CDR1 SGHVS and CDR2 FQNEAQ. Sample time point: persistent/refractory GD, antithyroid drugs over 5 years with positive TRAb. Making the TCR library involved RNA that had been extracted from PBMCs. This clonotype was seen at least ten times. Its antigen is unidentified. To make TCR beta libraries, researchers used iRepertoire HTBI primers and Arm-PCR of CDR3 regions. TCRdb re-derived calls from the multiplex PCR reads in MiXCR, one entry per CDR3 protein. This table holds around 450,000 distinct CDR3 sequences, roughly a fifth found once.

The starting material was peripheral blood mononuclear cells (PBMCs), obtained when the disease was refractory, from a patient treated with antithyroid drugs. The chain is built from TRBV7-8 and TRBJ1-5; D is uncertain. The TCR sequence derives from a female donor with Graves disease. The CDR3 protein is CASSLDSQPQHF. For the CDR3, the DNA is TGTGCCAGCAGCTTAGACAGTCAGCCCCAGCATTTT.